This T cell receptor (beta chain) was profiled in a study of shared clonotypes between healthy human individuals. Germline loops: CDR1 MNHEY, CDR2 SMNVEV (reference sequence). The CDR3 covers 13 residues. The V gene lost 8 bases and the J gene lost 3 bases, with 13 bases spanning the gap. Clones were read by immunoSEQ multiplex PCR, and TCRdb kept only the in-frame ones, dropping some. The sample includes roughly 2,500,000 clones, 80% to 95% seen only once; the top ten take 0.36%. The sample was naive CD4+ T cells from PBMCs. Described subset: CD45RA+ positively selected. The receptor comes from a man between 18 and 29 years old in good health. Some clones in this sample may be carry-over from other donors' samples. The chain links TRBV27 to TRBJ1-2; no clear D gene. CDR3 DNA sequence: TGTGCCAGCTTTTCAGCAGAAGACTATGGCTACACCTTC. It encodes CASFSAEDYGYTF.